This T cell receptor (beta chain) emerged from a study of blood T cell repertoires in COVID-19. Background on the study: Samples came from the United States, Italy and Spain, spanning acute and convalescent COVID-19. Nucleic acid was either cDNA or gDNA, and it came from T cells, B-cell-depleted T cells, or PBMCs.

Authors' methods: By means of reference gene primer amplification, nucleated cell counts were estimated. Repertoires were generated with immunoSEQ multiplex PCR, while TCRdb's copy carries only in-frame clones and drops some. V, J and clone size reflect that table, while D and trimming were determined from the DNA. The sample carries 200,000 to 300,000 clones, about nine tenths recorded once. This CDR3 contains 13 residues. In germline, CDR1 is ENHRY, CDR2 SYGVKD. The germline V and J ends were trimmed by 8 bases and 1 base, with 11 bases remaining between them. This clonotype originated in a man aged 60-69 years with acute or convalescent COVID-19. This chain connects TRBV10-3 to TRBJ1-1; D is possibly TRBD1 (6 bases). The sequencing input was peripheral blood. DNA for the CDR3: TGTGCCATCCAACCGACAGGGAACACTGAAGCTTTCTTT. Protein: CAIQPTGNTEAFF.